This T cell receptor (beta chain) was documented in a study of post-analysis software for immune sequencing data. The study, taken as a whole, reports: Patients showed TRBV5-6, TRBV5-1 and TRBV20-1 among five TRBV segments more frequent than in controls.

TCR beta libraries were prepared from cDNA with unique molecular identifiers. TCRdb fed the PCR reads into MiXCR, producing one record per CDR3 protein. The table has 750,000 to 950,000 distinct CDR3 sequences, approximately 53% seen once. Germline V lookup: CDR1 SSHAT, CDR2 FNYEAQ (reference sequence). The CDR3 is 15 residues long. Concerning this clonotype: No antigen is known for it. The junction shows a germline mismatch at one end, possibly a read error.

The J gene is TRBJ2-5, the V gene TRBV7-7; 10 bases line up with TRBD2. Sequencing was carried out using blood. This TCR was sampled from a girl between 5 and 17 years old with multiple sclerosis. The CDR3: CASSLGTSAYNEQYF. The CDR3 nucleotides read TGTGCTAGCAGCCTCGGGACTAGCGCCTACAATGAGCAGTACTTC.